This T cell receptor beta chain was found in a study of T cell changes during pregnancy in multiple sclerosis. Remarks on this clone: The same CDR3 is also encoded by other DNA sequences in this sample.

This CDR3 spans 12 amino acids. Trimming removed 3 bases at V and 7 bases at J, with 7 bases between. CDR1 is SGHVS and CDR2 is FQNEAQ in the germline V gene. Clones were read by immunoSEQ multiplex PCR, and TCRdb kept only the in-frame ones, dropping some. Among approximately 22,000 clones listed, over 80% were seen once. The chain recombines TRBV7-8 with TRBJ2-1; no reliable D call. Sequenced material: CD8+ T cells from peripheral blood mononuclear cells, taken in the first trimester of pregnancy. This clonotype was sampled from a female donor in good health, enrolled as a control in a pregnancy study. The CDR3 loop is CASSLRSNEQFF. CDR3 coding DNA: TGTGCCAGCAGCTTGAGAAGTAATGAGCAGTTCTTC.